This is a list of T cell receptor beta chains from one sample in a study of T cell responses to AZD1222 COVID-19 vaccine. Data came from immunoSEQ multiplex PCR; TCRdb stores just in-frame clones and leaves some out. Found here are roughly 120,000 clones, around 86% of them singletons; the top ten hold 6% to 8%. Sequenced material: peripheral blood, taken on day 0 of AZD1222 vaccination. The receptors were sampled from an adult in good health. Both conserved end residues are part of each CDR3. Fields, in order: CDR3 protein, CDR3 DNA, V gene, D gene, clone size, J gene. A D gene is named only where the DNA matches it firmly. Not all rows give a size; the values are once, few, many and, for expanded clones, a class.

CDR3: CASSLGQGKRVNQPQHF; DNA: TGTGCCAGCAGTTTAGGTCAGGGGAAAAGAGTCAATCAGCCCCAGCATTTT; V: TRBV27; D: NA; size: NA; J: TRBJ1-5
CDR3: CASSQEGTSYEQYF; DNA: TGTGCCAGCAGCCAAGAGGGCACCTCCTACGAGCAGTACTTC; V: TRBV3-1/TRBV3-2; D: NA; size: NA; J: TRBJ2-7
CDR3: CAITSDRDNGPYGYTF; DNA: TGTGCCATCACCTCGGACAGGGACAATGGTCCCTATGGCTACACCTTC; V: TRBV10-3; D: TRBD1; size: NA; J: TRBJ1-2
CDR3: CASSRGATGPNTEAFF; DNA: TGTGCCAGCAGCAGGGGGGCTACGGGTCCGAACACTGAAGCTTTCTTT; V: TRBV7-9; D: NA; size: NA; J: TRBJ1-1
CDR3: CASSLDIAGSTDTQYF; DNA: TGTGCCAGCAGCTTGGATATAGCGGGGAGCACAGATACGCAGTATTTT; V: TRBV5-6; D: TRBD2; size: NA; J: TRBJ2-3
CDR3: CASSYQGAAGNTIYF; DNA: TGTGCCAGCAGTTATCAGGGGGCGGCTGGAAACACCATATATTTT; V: TRBV5-8; D: TRBD1; size: NA; J: TRBJ1-3
CDR3: CASSRSGKTEAFF; DNA: TGTGCCAGCAGCAGATCAGGGAAAACTGAAGCTTTCTTT; V: TRBV7-9; D: NA; size: once; J: TRBJ1-1
CDR3: CASRTGTNIQYF; DNA: TGTGCCAGCCGGACAGGGACAAACATTCAGTACTTC; V: TRBV6-5; D: TRBD1; size: NA; J: TRBJ2-4
CDR3: CASSQVGGQNQPQHF; DNA: TGCGCCAGCAGCCAAGTGGGGGGGCAAAATCAGCCCCAGCATTTT; V: TRBV4-3; D: NA; size: NA; J: TRBJ1-5
CDR3: CASSVLDRDQETQYF; DNA: TGTGCCAGCAGCGTCCTGGACAGGGACCAAGAGACCCAGTACTTC; V: TRBV9; D: TRBD1; size: NA; J: TRBJ2-5
CDR3: CASFRQIRNYGYTF; DNA: TGTGCCAGCTTCAGACAGATAAGAAACTATGGCTACACCTTC; V: TRBV6-5; D: NA; size: NA; J: TRBJ1-2
CDR3: CASRIKIEGSRPQHF; DNA: TGTGCCAGCAGAATCAAGATCGAGGGGTCGAGGCCCCAGCATTTT; V: TRBV6-5; D: NA; size: NA; J: TRBJ1-5
CDR3: CASSLRLAGSDGELFF; DNA: TGTGCCAGCAGCCTTAGACTAGCGGGATCTGACGGGGAGCTGTTTTTT; V: TRBV3-1/TRBV3-2; D: TRBD2; size: NA; J: TRBJ2-2
CDR3: CATPWAFF; DNA: TGCGCCACCCCTTGGGCTTTCTTT; V: TRBV4-1; D: NA; size: NA; J: TRBJ1-1
CDR3: CASSPPGPGTGNTIYF; DNA: TGTGCCAGCAGCCCCCCCGGGCCGGGGACGGGAAACACCATATATTTT; V: TRBV7-9; D: NA; size: NA; J: TRBJ1-3
CDR3: CASRDRGRTPEAFF; DNA: TGTGCCAGCAGGGACAGGGGCCGGACCCCTGAAGCTTTCTTT; V: TRBV28; D: TRBD1; size: NA; J: TRBJ1-1
CDR3: CASSPGLAGSNTQYF; DNA: TGTGCCAGCAGCCCGGGACTAGCGGGTTCTAATACGCAGTATTTT; V: TRBV3-1/TRBV3-2; D: TRBD2; size: NA; J: TRBJ2-3
CDR3: CASITGGRGYTF; DNA: TGTGCCAGCATCACAGGGGGCAGGGGCTACACCTTC; V: TRBV6-5; D: TRBD1; size: NA; J: TRBJ1-2
CDR3: CASSSGGYGYTF; DNA: TGCGCCAGCAGCTCCGGAGGATACGGCTACACCTTC; V: TRBV5-1; D: NA; size: NA; J: TRBJ1-2
CDR3: CSVSGTNEKLFF; DNA: TGCAGCGTTTCGGGAACTAATGAAAAACTGTTTTTT; V: TRBV29-1; D: NA; size: NA; J: TRBJ1-4
CDR3: CASSPPGTGSYEQYF; DNA: TGTGCCAGCAGCCCCCCCGGGACAGGGTCCTACGAGCAGTACTTC; V: TRBV7-8; D: TRBD1; size: NA; J: TRBJ2-7
CDR3: CASRGSWNSPLHF; DNA: TGTGCCAGCAGGGGTAGTTGGAATTCACCCCTCCACTTT; V: TRBV6-4; D: NA; size: NA; J: TRBJ1-6
CDR3: CASSQTSGGGSPLHF; DNA: TGTGCCAGTTCTCAGACTTCAGGTGGGGGTTCACCCCTCCACTTT; V: TRBV19; D: NA; size: NA; J: TRBJ1-6